This TCR beta chain was captured in a study of T-cell reconstitution after alpha-beta-depleted transplantation in children. It was with unique molecular identifiers that the TCRbeta library was prepared. TCRdb processed the PCR reads anew with MiXCR; each CDR3 protein has one entry. The sample yields 600,000 to 700,000 distinct CDR3 sequences, approximately 15% seen once. Between the trimmed V and J ends, which lost 6 bases and 8 bases, there was a span of 16 bases. The CDR3 has 14 amino acids. The V gene's germline CDR1 is SGHTA and CDR2 FQGNSA. This specimen consisted of PBMCs from the stem cell graft donor, obtained from the stem cell graft. This sequence joins TRBV7-2 and TRBJ1-4; D is unclear. The clonotype was recovered from a human donor who donated a stem cell graft to a child with acute myeloid leukemia. The CDR3 sequence: CASRSDGPGEKLFF. Written as DNA, the CDR3 is TGTGCCAGCAGATCAGATGGTCCGGGCGAAAAACTGTTTTTT.